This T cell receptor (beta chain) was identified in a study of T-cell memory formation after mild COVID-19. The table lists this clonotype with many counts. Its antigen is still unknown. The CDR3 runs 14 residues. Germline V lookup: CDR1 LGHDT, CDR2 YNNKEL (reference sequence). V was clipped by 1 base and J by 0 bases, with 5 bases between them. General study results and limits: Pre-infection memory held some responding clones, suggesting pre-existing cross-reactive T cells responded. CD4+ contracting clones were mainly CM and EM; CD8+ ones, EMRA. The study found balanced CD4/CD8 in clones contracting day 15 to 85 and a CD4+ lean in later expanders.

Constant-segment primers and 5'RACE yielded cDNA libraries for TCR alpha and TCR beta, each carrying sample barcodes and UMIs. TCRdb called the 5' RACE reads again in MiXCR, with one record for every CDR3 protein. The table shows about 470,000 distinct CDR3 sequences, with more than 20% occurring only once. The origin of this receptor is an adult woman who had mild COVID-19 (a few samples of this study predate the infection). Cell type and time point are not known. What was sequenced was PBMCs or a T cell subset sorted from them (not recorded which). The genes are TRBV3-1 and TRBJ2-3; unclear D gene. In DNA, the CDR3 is TGTGCCAGCAGCCAAGGCCCTAGCACAGATACGCAGTATTTT. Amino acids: CASSQGPSTDTQYF.